This T cell receptor beta chain was identified during a study of blood T cell repertoires in COVID-19. In the original workflow: Amplification of reference gene primers provided the estimated nucleated cell counts. The method was immunoSEQ multiplex PCR; TCRdb's version includes in-frame clones alone and lacks a portion of them. For V, J and clone size, that table is used; D and trimming come from the DNA. This table holds some 87,000 clones, approximately 86% found once. The V gene's germline CDR1 is SGDLS and CDR2 YYNGEE. V dropped 3 bases and J dropped 0 bases, with 8 bases sitting between them. This CDR3 comprises 14 residues.

The source material was peripheral blood. The TCR comes from a woman in her seventies with active or convalescent COVID-19. J is TRBJ2-3 and V is TRBV9, with a tentative D call TRBD1 (5 bases). DNA of the CDR3: TGTGCCAGCAGCGCAACAGGCAGCACAGATACGCAGTATTTT. It encodes CASSATGSTDTQYF.